The source of this T cell receptor (beta chain) is a study of chemoradiotherapy in HPV16-positive cancers. Here immunoSEQ multiplex PCR was the method, and the copy in TCRdb shows in-frame clones only, minus some. The table records about 68,000 clones, roughly 90% of them present only once. Material: blood, obtained from a patient who underwent chemoradiotherapy. This TCR was sampled from a human donor with HPV-associated anogenital cancer.

This CDR3 reads CASRVTGDTGELFF. The CDR3 coding sequence is TGTGCCAGTAGAGTTACAGGGGACACCGGGGAGCTGTTTTTT. The rearrangement uses TRBV19 and TRBJ2-2, with 7 positions matching TRBD1. V shed 6 bases, J shed 3 bases, and the junction held 4 bases outside the gene matches. This CDR3 comprises 14 residues. CDR1 is LNHDA and CDR2 is SQIVND in the germline V gene (reference sequence).